These T cell receptor beta chains were read from a single sample in a study of OX40 agonist ivuxolimab in advanced cancers. Using immunoSEQ multiplex PCR, the repertoire was profiled, and TCRdb retains in-frame clones only, with some absent. The sample has about 30,000 clones; 84% are singletons. Material: CD4+ or CD8+ T cells sorted from blood, obtained in a trial of the OX40 agonist ivuxolimab. The receptors were gathered from an adult with an advanced solid tumor such as melanoma, head and neck, liver or kidney cancer. The CDR3 runs from the conserved cysteine through the conserved F or W. Each record gives: clone size, V gene, D gene, J gene, CDR3 DNA, CDR3 protein. A D gene is named only where the DNA matches it firmly. Clone size is given for some rows only: seen once, a few or many times, or a class if the clone is expanded.

few	TRBV7-9	-	TRBJ2-5	TGTGCCAGCAGCCTAATGACCGGTGAAGAGACCCAGTACTTC	CASSLMTGEETQYF
-	TRBV5-1	TRBD1	TRBJ2-7	TGCGCCAGCAGCTCCGGGACAGGGGGGAGCTACGAGCAGTACTTC	CASSSGTGGSYEQYF
-	TRBV27	-	TRBJ1-5	TGTGCCAGCAGCTGGGAGGGCAATCAGCCCCAGCATTTT	CASSWEGNQPQHF
-	TRBV28	-	TRBJ2-2	TGTGCCAGCAGTTTATCAGGAGGGGCGGTCACCGGGGAGCTGTTTTTT	CASSLSGGAVTGELFF
once	TRBV11-3	TRBD2	TRBJ2-7	TGTGCCAGCAGTACTAGCGCAGACCCCTACGAGCAGTACTTC	CASSTSADPYEQYF
-	TRBV6-5	-	TRBJ2-5	TGTGCCAGCAGTTCCTCCCCATTGTTCCGGGAGACCCAGTACTTC	CASSSSPLFRETQYF
-	TRBV21-1	-	TRBJ2-2	TGTGCCAGCAGCAAAGAAAGGGTGGGGGCGACTAACACCGGGGAGCTGTTTTTT	CASSKERVGATNTGELFF
-	TRBV7-9	-	TRBJ2-6	TGTGCCAGCAGCCTAAAGGGTTCTGGGGCCAACGTCCTGACTTTC	CASSLKGSGANVLTF
-	TRBV10-3	TRBD1	TRBJ2-7	TGTGCCATCAGTGTTTGGGACAGTGGATACGAGCAGTACTTC	CAISVWDSGYEQYF
-	TRBV2	-	TRBJ1-5	TGTGCCAGCAGTGAAGGGGGGCAGCTCAATCAGCCCCAGCATTTT	CASSEGGQLNQPQHF
-	TRBV19	TRBD2	TRBJ2-2	TGTGCCACATCGGGGGGTTTTGCCGGGGAGCTGTTTTTT	CATSGGFAGELFF
-	TRBV9	-	TRBJ2-2	TGTGCCAGCAGCGTAGGTCCCGGTCGGGAGCTGTTTTTT	CASSVGPGRELFF
-	TRBV5-8	-	TRBJ1-6	TGTGCCAGCAGCTTGGTTTTGAATTCACCCCTCCACTTT	CASSLVLNSPLHF
once	TRBV27	TRBD2	TRBJ2-1	TGTGCCAGCAGTTGGGGACTAGCGGGAGCTGGGGAGCAGTTCTTC	CASSWGLAGAGEQFF
-	TRBV9	-	TRBJ2-5	TGTGCCAGCAGCGTCGGGGGCCGGCCCCAAGAGACCCAGTACTTC	CASSVGGRPQETQYF
-	TRBV7-5	-	TRBJ2-2	TGTGCCAGCAGCTTGGGTGGGACGAGGGAGCTGTTTTTT	CASSLGGTRELFF
once	TRBV29-1	-	TRBJ2-1	TGCAGCGTTGAAGAGCGGGGGCCCGAGCAGTTCTTC	CSVEERGPEQFF
-	TRBV28	TRBD2	TRBJ2-7	TGTGCCAGCAGTGAACTAGCGGGAAGCGAGCAGTACTTC	CASSELAGSEQYF
-	TRBV12-5	TRBD1	TRBJ2-7	TGTGCTAGTGGTTTGCCGGGACAGGGAGGCCGGGCCACCTACGAGCAGTACTTC	CASGLPGQGGRATYEQYF
-	TRBV15	TRBD1	TRBJ2-7	TGTGCCACCAGCAGACGGGGACAGGGGATTGCCTACGAGCAGTACTTC	CATSRRGQGIAYEQYF
-	TRBV27	-	TRBJ1-1	TGTGCCAGCAGTTTGCCGGGGAGGATCGGGTTGGAGGCTTTCTTT	CASSLPGRIGLEAFF
-	TRBV5-6	-	TRBJ2-1	TGTGCCAGCAGCTTGGAGGAAGGTGAGCAGTTCTTC	CASSLEEGEQFF
-	TRBV9	TRBD1	TRBJ1-1	TGTGCCAGCAGCGTAGAGGGGACAGTTCAAAGGAACACTGAAGCTTTCTTT	CASSVEGTVQRNTEAFF
-	TRBV7-9	TRBD2	TRBJ2-7	TGTGCCAGCAGCTTAGGGCCGGGACTAGCCTACGAGCAGTACTTC	CASSLGPGLAYEQYF
-	TRBV12-5	-	TRBJ1-1	TGTGCTAGTGCCTTAGGAGTGAACACTGAAGCTTTCTTT	CASALGVNTEAFF
-	TRBV9	TRBD1	TRBJ1-5	TGTGCCAGCAGCCCGCGGACAGGGGGACAGCCCCAGCATTTT	CASSPRTGGQPQHF
-	TRBV7-8	-	TRBJ1-4	TGTGCCAGCAGCTTAGATGAAAAACTGTTTTTT	CASSLDEKLFF
-	TRBV20-1	-	TRBJ2-5	TGCAGTGCTAGAGGGGGGACCCAGTACTTC	CSARGGTQYF
once	TRBV28	-	TRBJ2-1	TGTGCCAGCATTAAATACAATGAGCAGTTCTTC	CASIKYNEQFF
-	TRBV7-9	-	TRBJ2-3	TGTGCCAGCAGCTCCCCTAGCACAGATACGCAGTATTTT	CASSSPSTDTQYF
-	TRBV6-4	TRBD1	TRBJ2-7	TGTGCCAGCAGTGGCGCCGGGACAGGGTCCTCCGAGCAGTACTTC	CASSGAGTGSSEQYF
many	TRBV11-2	-	TRBJ2-7	TGTGCCAGCAAGCCTGACCCCCCAACCTACGAGCAGTACTTC	CASKPDPPTYEQYF
-	TRBV6-4	-	TRBJ2-3	TGTGCCAGCAGTGACTCGGCAGGGCCCACGGCAGATACGCAGTATTTT	CASSDSAGPTADTQYF
-	TRBV7-9	-	TRBJ2-3	TGTGCCAGCAGCGGAGGAGTGGGGGGACAGCGAAGCACAGATACGCAGTATTTT	CASSGGVGGQRSTDTQYF
-	TRBV7-6	TRBD2	TRBJ2-5	TGTGCCAGCAGCTTAGGGCCGCTCGTTAGCGGGGGGGCAGAGACCCAGTACTTC	CASSLGPLVSGGAETQYF
once	TRBV13	TRBD1	TRBJ2-7	TGTGCCAGCAGCGCTACCGGGACAGGGGGCCACGAGCAGTACTTC	CASSATGTGGHEQYF
-	TRBV9	-	TRBJ1-1	TGTGCCAGCAGCGTAGGAGGCGAGCCGAACACTGAAGCTTTCTTT	CASSVGGEPNTEAFF
-	TRBV19	TRBD2	TRBJ2-7	TGTGCCAGTAGTACCAGCGGGAGAAGGAGTTACGAGCAGTACTTC	CASSTSGRRSYEQYF